These T cell receptor beta chains were read from a single sample in a study of OX40 agonist ivuxolimab in advanced cancers. Profiled with immunoSEQ multiplex PCR; TCRdb holds only in-frame clones, not every one. The sample has about 98,000 clones; around 90% are singletons. Source: CD4+ or CD8+ T cells sorted from blood, taken in a trial of the OX40 agonist ivuxolimab. The receptors derive from an adult with an advanced solid tumor such as melanoma, head and neck, liver or kidney cancer. CDR3s include the opening cysteine and the closing phenylalanine or tryptophan. D genes are given only for firm matches. The size field is filled for only some rows; it gives once, few, many or a size class.

D gene	CDR3 length	V gene	J gene	clone size	CDR3 DNA	CDR3 protein
TRBD2	16	TRBV5-4	TRBJ2-1	-	TGTGCCAGCAGCACCCGATCGGGGGGGCCCGTGGATGAGCAGTTCTTC	CASSTRSGGPVDEQFF
-	13	TRBV10-3	TRBJ2-6	-	TGTGCCACAAGGACCTCTGGGGCCAACGTCCTGACTTTC	CATRTSGANVLTF
-	16	TRBV9	TRBJ1-1	-	TGTGCCAGCAGCGTAGAACCCTGGCAGGGTAACACTGAAGCTTTCTTT	CASSVEPWQGNTEAFF
-	15	TRBV10-1	TRBJ2-2	-	TGCGCCAGCAGTGGCGCAGGGGCGGACACCGGGGAGCTGTTTTTT	CASSGAGADTGELFF
-	13	TRBV5-1	TRBJ1-2	-	TGCGCCAGCAGCCCCGGACAGAAGTATGGCTACACCTTC	CASSPGQKYGYTF
-	14	TRBV11-2	TRBJ2-3	-	TGTGCCAGCAGCTTACGAGGGGCAACAGATACGCAGTATTTT	CASSLRGATDTQYF
-	14	TRBV9	TRBJ1-2	once	TGTGCCAGCAGCCTCTCGGGGAATAACTATGGCTACACCTTC	CASSLSGNNYGYTF
-	14	TRBV5-5	TRBJ2-7	-	TGTGCCAGCAGCTTTCATCCCGGAGCCTACGAGCAGTACTTC	CASSFHPGAYEQYF
-	16	TRBV27	TRBJ2-5	-	TGTGCCAGCAGTTTGAATAGTGGGGGCCGGGGGGAGACCCAGTACTTC	CASSLNSGGRGETQYF
-	15	TRBV7-2	TRBJ2-7	-	TGTGCCAGCAGCTTAGCGCTAATGGGGGGGGCCGAGCAGTACTTC	CASSLALMGGAEQYF
-	15	TRBV11-3	TRBJ1-1	-	TGTGCCAGCAGCTTAGCAGGGACCGCGAACACTGAAGCTTTCTTT	CASSLAGTANTEAFF
-	15	TRBV6-5	TRBJ1-1	-	TGTGCCAGCAGTACCCTGGGAACAGGGAACACTGAAGCTTTCTTT	CASSTLGTGNTEAFF
TRBD2	15	TRBV11-2	TRBJ2-7	-	TGTGCCAGCAGCTTGGGAGTCGGGGGGGCCTACGAGCAGTACTTC	CASSLGVGGAYEQYF
-	13	TRBV6-6	TRBJ1-5	-	TGTGCCAGCAGTTACTCCCCATTTCAGCCCCAGCATTTT	CASSYSPFQPQHF
-	13	TRBV15	TRBJ1-2	-	TGTGCCACCATTAGGGCCAGAAACTATGGCTACACCTTC	CATIRARNYGYTF
-	16	TRBV28	TRBJ1-5	-	TGTGCCAGCAGTCAGTCACGGGCCCGTGGCAATCAGCCCCAGCATTTT	CASSQSRARGNQPQHF
-	15	TRBV5-1	TRBJ2-7	-	TGCGCCAGCAGCCCCGGGACCGCACCAACCTACGAGCAGTACTTC	CASSPGTAPTYEQYF
TRBD1	14	TRBV5-1	TRBJ1-2	-	TGCGCCAGCAGCTCCCAGGGGGCCTTGGAGGGCTACACCTTC	CASSSQGALEGYTF
-	14	TRBV5-5	TRBJ2-7	-	TGTGCCAGCAGCTTCCGGGACATAGACTACGAGCAGTACTTC	CASSFRDIDYEQYF
-	14	TRBV11-3	TRBJ1-4	-	TGTGCCAGCAGACCAACAGGTTACGGTGAAAAACTGTTTTTT	CASRPTGYGEKLFF
-	13	TRBV5-4	TRBJ2-1	-	TGTGCCACCGCGCTGGGACGGAGCAATGAGCAGTTCTTC	CATALGRSNEQFF
-	13	TRBV6-5	TRBJ1-2	once	TGTGCCAGCAGTCCCCCAGGGAGCTGGGGCTACACCTTC	CASSPPGSWGYTF
-	15	TRBV18	TRBJ2-2	-	TGTGCCAGCTCACCACCGTCGGCGAACACCGGGGAGCTGTTTTTT	CASSPPSANTGELFF
-	13	TRBV29-1	TRBJ2-5	once	TGCAGCGTTGCCGGGCAGTACCAAGAGACCCAGTACTTC	CSVAGQYQETQYF
TRBD1	16	TRBV2	TRBJ1-1	-	TGTGCCAGCAATACGGACAGGGTCAAAGGTGCGACTGAAGCTTTCTTT	CASNTDRVKGATEAFF
-	16	TRBV5-4	TRBJ2-3	-	TGTGCCAGCAGCGGAGGAACCGAGCGGGGCACAGATACGCAGTATTTT	CASSGGTERGTDTQYF
-	17	TRBV5-1	TRBJ2-5	-	TGCGCCAGCAGCTTGGAGGGTACGGCGGGGGCGCAAGAGACCCAGTACTTC	CASSLEGTAGAQETQYF
TRBD1	13	TRBV7-3	TRBJ1-1	-	TGTGCCAGCAGCACCCGACAGGGCACTGAAGCTTTCTTT	CASSTRQGTEAFF
-	15	TRBV4-1	TRBJ1-5	few	TGCGCCAGCAGCCAAGAGTGGGAGGGCCCCCAGCCCCAGCATTTT	CASSQEWEGPQPQHF